Described below is a single TCR beta chain sequence and its context. At one boundary the junction diverges from the germline segment, which might be a read error. The sample is drawn from a study of blood T cell repertoires in COVID-19. Across the study: COVID-19 samples from acute and convalescent phases originated in the United States, Italy and Spain. PBMCs, B-cell-depleted T cells, or T cells provided the cDNA or gDNA that made up the material.

The CDR3 is 13 amino acids. Looked up from germline, CDR1 is MNHNY and CDR2 is SVGAGI (reference sequence). Methods used by the authors: Cell counts per sample came from amplifying reference gene primers. Clones were read by immunoSEQ multiplex PCR, and TCRdb kept only the in-frame ones, dropping some. The D gene and trimming were derived from the DNA, and the V and J assignments and clone size from that table. The sample includes about 410,000 clones, 89% of them seen just once. Followed longitudinally, the Seattle patients had been enrolled during active infection. The V and J genes are TRBV6-6 and TRBJ1-2; TRBD1 matches 7 bases. Sequencing was performed on peripheral blood. This receptor was obtained from a woman in her thirties or forties with COVID-19, enrolled during active disease. CDR3 sequence (DNA): TGTGCCAGCAGTTACTCCGGACAGGTTTGGAGGCCCTTC. This gives the protein CASSYSGQVWRPF.